This T cell receptor (beta chain) came from a study of blood T cell repertoires in COVID-19. Study background: Collection of acute and convalescent COVID-19 samples took place in the United States, Italy and Spain.

Libraries were prepared by immunoSEQ multiplex PCR; TCRdb keeps only in-frame clonotypes and omits some of them. The sample lists about 180,000 clones; roughly 84% were seen once. The CDR3 consists of 15 residues. The trim removed 2 bases at V and 4 bases at J, leaving 7 bases unmatched. The germline V gene encodes CDR1 GTSNPN and CDR2 SVGIG (reference sequence). The receptor was derived from a man aged 55 to 70 who had recovered from COVID-19. V and J are TRBV30 and TRBJ1-2; 10 nucleotides line up with TRBD1. Sequencing used PBMCs or T cells enriched from blood (not recorded which). CDR3 sequence reads: CAWSTLGQGIYGYTF. The CDR3 bases are TGTGCCTGGAGTACGTTGGGACAGGGGATCTATGGCTACACCTTC.